This TCR beta chain was identified in a study of shared clonotypes between healthy human individuals (dated by TCRdb to the early 2020s). For the wider study: The cohort comprised a couple of women and a few men aged 18 to 49 years. Each donor's leukapheresis produced roughly between roughly 0.9 and 8.9 billion PBMCs. Different laboratories and diverse techniques were used to prepare libraries and sequence TCR repertoires, to increase sequencing depth and limit assay-specific biases. For each donor, three plates each were used for CD4 naive and CD4 memory, two plates were used for CD8 naive, and one plate was used for CD8 memory. Blood TCR repertoires of roughly five healthy adults were deeply sequenced to estimate repertoire size and the extent of clonotype sharing between individuals. Study-wide conclusions, independent of this receptor: Compared with non-shared clonotypes, the clonotypes found in all four sorted-subset donors had higher generation probabilities. Approximately 5% of naive CD4, 3.5% of naive CD8, 2.3% of memory CD4, and about 0.4% of memory CD8 clonotypes were shared across a handful of donors. The genetic and exposure-history diversity represented was limited by the small number of donors. Rarefaction of sorted-subset datasets indicated incomplete sequencing despite the large sequencing depth. Estimated clonotype richness was generally larger for naive than for memory subsets. Pairwise subsampling indicated that sequencing depth was expected to affect the degree of clonotype sharing among donors. Only blood was sampled, and tissue TCR repertoires likely differ from those in blood.

Regarding this clone: Its antigen is not yet known. No much larger clonotype is one base removed from it; base qualities were not supplied.

Via the germline V gene, CDR1 is MDHEN and CDR2 SYDVKM. The CDR3 covers 13 residues, taking in both the cysteine and the phenylalanine. The only DNA kept is the CDR3, 39 bases in frame from the first base. V trim: 5 bases; J trim: 13 bases; unmatched bases: 9. TCR CDR3 regions were amplified from genomic DNA by multiplex PCR using the deep immunoSEQ assay. Genomic DNA extracted from each cell subset was distributed evenly over all wells of several immunoSEQ 96-well plates, and each plate served as one replicate. Each replicate PCR for sorted subsets received approximately 200 ng genomic DNA, equal to tens of thousands of T cell genomes. Purified libraries were measured with a Qubit 3.0 fluorometer, size-checked on a Bioanalyzer 2100, and measured again with the KAPA Library Quantification kit. Each immunoSEQ 96-well plate was sequenced on its own single-read 150-cycle Illumina NextSeq 550 flow cell. The authors processed their data as follows. Because the immunoSEQ output included only junctional sequences and no quality scores, the filtering could not be the same as the filtering used for full-length reads. To assign V/J genes and CDR3, sequences were annotated using PyIR, a Python wrapper for IgBLAST v1.9, with IMGT germline references. Reads were removed for weak V/J assignments (E-value above 1e-6), missing CDR3, stop codons, out-of-frame junctions, or ambiguous translated residues. A V3J clonotype was defined by an identical inferred V gene, J gene, and CDR3 amino acid sequence. Percentage overlap between repertoires was computed as shared unique clonotypes divided by the size of the smaller repertoire. Three approaches were used to assess repertoire richness: RTK rarefaction, the Chao1 estimator, and Recon v2.1 estimates of unobserved clonotypes. Generation probabilities for all TCRbeta clonotypes obtained by the gDNA method from a handful of donors were computed using OLGA. The immuneACCESS repertoire file appears here via TCRdb, limited to in-frame rearrangements. These files lack a portion of the clones; in checked studies, under half of the deficit traces to unresolved V genes, and the cause of the others is not known. V, J and clone size are taken as reported in that table, and D and trimming were inferred from the DNA itself. The table for this sample lists roughly 660,000 clones; around 91% of them were counted only once. About 34% of the sample is in the top ten clones.

The donors were healthy, HIV-negative adults who had no recently reported acute infections or vaccinations. All donors were Caucasian adults living in Nashville, Tennessee, USA. CD8 memory samples consisted of magnetically selected CD45RO+ cells combined with CCR7-negative CD45RA+ effector memory (TemRA) cells. Blood was obtained by leukapheresis, after which PBMCs were separated by Ficoll-Histopaque density gradient centrifugation and cryopreserved in liquid nitrogen vapor phase. Analytical flow cytometry was used to check the purity and quantity of every magnetically sorted T cell population. From each sorted fraction, genomic DNA was isolated and quantified by UV absorbance on a Nanodrop 2000c.

The sequenced material came from memory CD8+ T cells from PBMCs. The cell subset or site label corresponds to: CD45RO+ cells pooled with CCR7-negative TemRA cells. The TCR comes from a man between 18 and 35 years old in good health. Some clones in this sample may be carry-over from other donors' samples. Recombination joined TRBV28 with TRBJ1-4, with 8 junctional bases fitting TRBD1. The CDR3: CASSPTGERVLFF. The nucleotides read TGTGCCAGCAGTCCGACAGGGGAACGGGTACTGTTTTTT.